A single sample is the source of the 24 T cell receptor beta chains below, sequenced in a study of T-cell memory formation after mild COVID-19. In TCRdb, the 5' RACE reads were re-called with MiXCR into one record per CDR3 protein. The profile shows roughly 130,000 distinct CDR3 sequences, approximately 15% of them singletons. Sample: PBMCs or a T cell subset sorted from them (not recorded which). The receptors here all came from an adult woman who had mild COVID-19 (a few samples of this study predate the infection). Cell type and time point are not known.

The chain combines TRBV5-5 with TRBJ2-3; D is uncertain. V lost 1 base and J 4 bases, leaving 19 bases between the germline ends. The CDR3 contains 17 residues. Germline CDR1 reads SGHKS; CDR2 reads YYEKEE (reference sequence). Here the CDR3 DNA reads TGTGCCAGCAGCTTGTCCGGTGCCGTTACGATAGCAGATACGCAGTATTTT. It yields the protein CASSLSGAVTIADTQYF.

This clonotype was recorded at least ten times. As DNA, the CDR3 is TGTGCCATTGGGGGGGTCACATACTCTGGGGCCAACGTCCTGACTTTC. Translated, it gives CAIGGVTYSGANVLTF. The V call is TRBV30, the J call TRBJ2-6; 7 nucleotides match TRBD2. Germline V gene sequence: CDR1 GTSNPN, CDR2 SVGIG (reference sequence). The CDR3 totals 16 residues. V was pared by 8 bases and J by 0 bases, with 10 bases of the junction left unmatched.

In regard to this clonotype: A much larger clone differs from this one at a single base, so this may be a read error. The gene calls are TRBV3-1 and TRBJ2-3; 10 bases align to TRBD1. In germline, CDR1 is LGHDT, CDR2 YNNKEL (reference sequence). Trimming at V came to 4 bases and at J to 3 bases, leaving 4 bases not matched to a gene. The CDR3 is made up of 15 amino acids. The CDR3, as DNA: TGTGCCAGCAGCCGCGGGACAGGGGAGACAGATACGCAGTATTTT. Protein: CASSRGTGETDTQYF.

The CDR3 loop is CASSLRRGVDIQYF. CDR3 coding DNA: TGTGCCAGCAGCCTGAGACGAGGAGTTGACATTCAGTACTTC. This chain joins TRBV5-6 and TRBJ2-4; D uncertain. CDR1 is SGHDT and CDR2 is YYEEEE in the germline V gene. V was shortened by 4 bases and J by 8 bases, with 16 bases between the two germline ends. The CDR3 spans 14 residues.

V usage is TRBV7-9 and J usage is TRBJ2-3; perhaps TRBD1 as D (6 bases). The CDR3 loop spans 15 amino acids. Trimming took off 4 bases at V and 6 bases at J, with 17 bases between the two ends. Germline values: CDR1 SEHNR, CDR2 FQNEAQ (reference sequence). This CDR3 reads CASSSTGSQWDTQYF. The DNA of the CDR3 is TGTGCCAGCAGCTCGACAGGCTCCCAGTGGGATACGCAGTATTTT.

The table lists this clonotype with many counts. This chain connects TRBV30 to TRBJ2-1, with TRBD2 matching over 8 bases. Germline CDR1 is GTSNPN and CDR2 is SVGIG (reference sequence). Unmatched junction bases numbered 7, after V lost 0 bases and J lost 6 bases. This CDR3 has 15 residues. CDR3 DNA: TGTGCCTGGAGTGTAATCCGGGGGGGAAGCAATGAGCAGTTCTTC. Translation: CAWSVIRGGSNEQFF. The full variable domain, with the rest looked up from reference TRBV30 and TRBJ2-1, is SQTIHQWPATLVQPVGSPLSLECTVEGTSNPNLYWYRQAAGRGLQLLFYSVGIGQISSEVPQNLSASRPQDRQFILSSKKLLLSDSGFYLCAWSVIRGGSNEQFFGPGTRLTVL.

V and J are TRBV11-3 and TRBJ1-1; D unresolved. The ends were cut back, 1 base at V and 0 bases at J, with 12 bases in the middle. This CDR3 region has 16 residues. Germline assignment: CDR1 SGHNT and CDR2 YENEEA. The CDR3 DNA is TGTGCCAGCAGCTTAGTTTTCGTGGGCATGAACACTGAAGCTTTCTTT. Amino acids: CASSLVFVGMNTEAFF.

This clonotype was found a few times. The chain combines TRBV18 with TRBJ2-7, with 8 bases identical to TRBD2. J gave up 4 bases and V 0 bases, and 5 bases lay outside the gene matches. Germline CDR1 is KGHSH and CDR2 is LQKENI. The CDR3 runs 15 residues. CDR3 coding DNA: TGTGCCAGCTCACCACCCGTTAGCGGGATGTACGAGCAGTACTTC. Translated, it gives CASSPPVSGMYEQYF.

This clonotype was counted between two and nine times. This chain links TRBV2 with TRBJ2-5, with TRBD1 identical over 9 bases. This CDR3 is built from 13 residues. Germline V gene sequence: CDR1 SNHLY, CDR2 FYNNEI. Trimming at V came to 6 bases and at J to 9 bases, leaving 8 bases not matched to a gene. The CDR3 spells CASRWTGERAQYF. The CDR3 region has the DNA TGTGCCAGCAGGTGGACAGGGGAGAGGGCCCAGTACTTC.

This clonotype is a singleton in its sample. For the CDR3, the DNA is TGTGCCACCAGTGACTCTCAGACTAGCGGGCGGTACAATGAGCAGTTCTTC. Its protein product is CATSDSQTSGRYNEQFF. V is TRBV24-1 and J is TRBJ2-1; 10 bases agree with TRBD2. In germline, CDR1 is KGHDR, CDR2 SFDVKD. This CDR3 spans 17 amino acids. The V segment lost 4 bases and the J segment 4 bases; nucleotides outside the gene matches: 9.

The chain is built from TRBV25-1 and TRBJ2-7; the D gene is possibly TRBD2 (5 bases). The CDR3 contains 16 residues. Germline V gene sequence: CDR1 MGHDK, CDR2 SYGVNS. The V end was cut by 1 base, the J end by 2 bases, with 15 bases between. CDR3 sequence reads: CASSELRGSVAYEQYF. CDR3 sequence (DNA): TGTGCCAGCAGTGAATTGAGAGGGAGCGTGGCCTACGAGCAGTACTTC.

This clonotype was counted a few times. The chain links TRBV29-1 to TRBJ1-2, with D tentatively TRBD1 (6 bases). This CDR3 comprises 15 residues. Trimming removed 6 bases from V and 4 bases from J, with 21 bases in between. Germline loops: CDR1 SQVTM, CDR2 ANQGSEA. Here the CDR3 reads CSVIWPGQEGYGYTF. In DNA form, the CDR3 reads TGCAGCGTGATATGGCCGGGACAAGAAGGCTATGGCTACACCTTC. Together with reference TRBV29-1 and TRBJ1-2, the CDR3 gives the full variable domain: SAVISQKPSRDICQRGTSLTIQCQVDSQVTMMFWYRQQPGQSLTLIATANQGSEATYESGFVIDKFPISRPNLTFSTLTVSNMSPEDSSIYLCSVIWPGQEGYGYTFGSGTRLTVV.

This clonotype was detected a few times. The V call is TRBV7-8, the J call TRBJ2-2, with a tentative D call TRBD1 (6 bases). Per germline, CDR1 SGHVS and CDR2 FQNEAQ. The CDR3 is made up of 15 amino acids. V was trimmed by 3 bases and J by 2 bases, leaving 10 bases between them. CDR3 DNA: TGTGCCAGCAGCTTGGGGACACCTAACACCGGGGAGCTGTTTTTT. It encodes CASSLGTPNTGELFF.

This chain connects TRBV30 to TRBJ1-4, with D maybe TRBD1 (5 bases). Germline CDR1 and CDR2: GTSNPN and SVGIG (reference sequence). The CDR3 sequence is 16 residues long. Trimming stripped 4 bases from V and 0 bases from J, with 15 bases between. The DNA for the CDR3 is TGTGCCTGGAATAGACAGACCGTTGCAACTAATGAAAAACTGTTTTTT. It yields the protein CAWNRQTVATNEKLFF. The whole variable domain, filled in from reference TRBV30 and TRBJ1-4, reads SQTIHQWPATLVQPVGSPLSLECTVEGTSNPNLYWYRQAAGRGLQLLFYSVGIGQISSEVPQNLSASRPQDRQFILSSKKLLLSDSGFYLCAWNRQTVATNEKLFFGSGTQLSVL.

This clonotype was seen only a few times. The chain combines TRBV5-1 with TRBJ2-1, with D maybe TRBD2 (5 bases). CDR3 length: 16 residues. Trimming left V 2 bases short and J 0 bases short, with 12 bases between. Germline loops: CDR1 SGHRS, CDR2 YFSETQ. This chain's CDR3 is CASSFHGDSSYNEQFF. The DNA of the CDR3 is TGCGCCAGCAGCTTCCACGGGGATAGCTCCTACAATGAGCAGTTCTTC.

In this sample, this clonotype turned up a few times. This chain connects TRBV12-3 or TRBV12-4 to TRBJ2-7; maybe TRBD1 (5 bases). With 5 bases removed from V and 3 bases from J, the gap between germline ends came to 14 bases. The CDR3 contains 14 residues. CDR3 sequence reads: CASSPWGTRYEQYF. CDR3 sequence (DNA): TGTGCCAGCAGTCCCTGGGGCACCCGCTACGAGCAGTACTTC.

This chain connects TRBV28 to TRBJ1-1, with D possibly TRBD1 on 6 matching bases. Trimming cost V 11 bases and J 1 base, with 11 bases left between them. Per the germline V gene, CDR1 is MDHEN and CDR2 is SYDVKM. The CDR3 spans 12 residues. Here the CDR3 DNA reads TGTGCCGTGACAGGATGGAACACTGAAGCTTTCTTT. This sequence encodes CAVTGWNTEAFF.

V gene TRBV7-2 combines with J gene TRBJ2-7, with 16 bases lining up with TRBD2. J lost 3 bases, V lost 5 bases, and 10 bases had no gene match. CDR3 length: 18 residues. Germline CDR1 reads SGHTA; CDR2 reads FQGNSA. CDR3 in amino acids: CASSPGLAGGIAGYEQYF. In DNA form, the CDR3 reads TGTGCCAGCAGCCCGGGACTAGCGGGAGGGATTGCCGGCTACGAGCAGTACTTC.

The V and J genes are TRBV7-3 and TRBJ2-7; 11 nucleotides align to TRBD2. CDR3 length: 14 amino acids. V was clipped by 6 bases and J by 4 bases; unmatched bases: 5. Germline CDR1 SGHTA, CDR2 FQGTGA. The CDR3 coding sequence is TGTGCCAGCAGTCCACTAGCGGGGGATTACGAGCAGTACTTC. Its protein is CASSPLAGDYEQYF.

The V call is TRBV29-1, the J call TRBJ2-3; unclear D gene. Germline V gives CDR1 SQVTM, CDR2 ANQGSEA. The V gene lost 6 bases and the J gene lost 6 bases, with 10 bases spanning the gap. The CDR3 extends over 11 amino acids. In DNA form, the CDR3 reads TGCAGCGTCGCGTTTGGGGATACGCAGTATTTT. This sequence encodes CSVAFGDTQYF.

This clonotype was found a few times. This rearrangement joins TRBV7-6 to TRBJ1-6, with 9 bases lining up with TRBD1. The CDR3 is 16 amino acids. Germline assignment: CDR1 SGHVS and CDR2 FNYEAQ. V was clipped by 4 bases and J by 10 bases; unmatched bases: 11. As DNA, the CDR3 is TGTGCCAGCAGCTCCTCCGGACAGGGGCGAGACTCACCCCTCCACTTT. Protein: CASSSSGQGRDSPLHF.

The CDR3 nucleotides are TGTGCCAGCACCCCACAGAGGAGCACTGCCAACTATGGCTACACCTTC. Amino acids: CASTPQRSTANYGYTF. The chain links TRBV12-3 or TRBV12-4 to TRBJ1-2; D not resolved. This CDR3 is 16 amino acids long. V was trimmed by 7 bases and J by 2 bases, leaving 20 bases between them.

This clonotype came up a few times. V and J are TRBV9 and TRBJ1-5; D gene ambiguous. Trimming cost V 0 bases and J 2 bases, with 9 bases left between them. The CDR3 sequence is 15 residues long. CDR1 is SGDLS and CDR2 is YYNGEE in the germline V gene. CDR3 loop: CASSVGGLGNQPQHF. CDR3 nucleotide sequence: TGTGCCAGCAGCGTAGGCGGGCTGGGCAATCAGCCCCAGCATTTT.

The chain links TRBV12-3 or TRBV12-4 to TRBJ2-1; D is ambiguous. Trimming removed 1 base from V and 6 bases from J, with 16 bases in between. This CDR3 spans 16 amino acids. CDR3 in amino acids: CASSLGAAKVGNEQFF. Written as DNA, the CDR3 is TGTGCCAGCAGTTTAGGTGCGGCGAAGGTCGGCAATGAGCAGTTCTTC.